This T cell receptor (beta chain) was recorded in a study of vaccination and CD4 T cells after COVID-19. Across the study: Convalescent cases consisted of six males and four females, of whom two were Hispanic. Control wells got either CEFX epitopes, HIV-1 Nef peptides, or no peptide at all.

The ends lost 7 bases at V and 0 bases at J; junction bases unmatched: 6. The CDR3 runs 15 residues. Germline CDR1 and CDR2: SGHAT and FQDESV (reference sequence). Study-wide results and caveats: SARS-CoV-2-reactive clonotype medians increased from roughly 21 to 40, not significantly.

This clonotype was seen more than once but under ten times. Antigen: not known. Described treatment: roughly nine-day PBMC culture with coronavirus spike peptide pools or control peptides (ViraFEST assay). The unexposed donor provided CD4+ T cells, which were taken before the COVID-19 pandemic (2011-2018). The ViraFEST method relied on peptide pools to expand antigen-specific T cells, followed by TCR sequencing. The Oncomine TCR Beta short-read assay sequenced DNA from cultured CD4+ T cells. TCRdb itself ran the PCR reads through MiXCR, one entry per CDR3 protein. Here the sample spans some 7,000 distinct CDR3 sequences, about 29% being singletons.

The chain has TRBV11-1 and TRBJ2-3, with 8 bases aligning to TRBD2. Sequences were obtained from CD4+ T cells from blood, cultured in vitro. The receptor was derived from a human donor in good health. DNA for the CDR3: TGTGCCAGCACCCGACTAGCGCCTAGCACAGATACGCAGTATTTT. Protein sequence: CASTRLAPSTDTQYF.